This T cell receptor (beta chain) was obtained from a study of T cell responses to AZD1222 COVID-19 vaccine. Comments on this clone: Its antigen remains unknown.

This CDR3 region has 14 residues. CDR1 is SGHNT and CDR2 is YENEEA in the germline V gene. With 6 bases removed from V and 3 bases from J, the gap between germline ends came to 15 bases. General study findings and limits: When two AZD1222 doses had been given, Spike-specific TCR breadth and depth rose. The reported proportion of spike-specific TCRs targeting unmutated variant regions was nearly half. Along spike, vaccine-associated CD4 TCRs were found throughout, with dominance at 160-218 and 743-854.

Data came from immunoSEQ multiplex PCR; TCRdb stores just in-frame clones and leaves some out. The sample lists about 150,000 clones, 88% occurring once. The chain has TRBV11-3 and TRBJ2-7, with D possibly matching TRBD2 (6 bases). This receptor was obtained from an adult in good health. The specimen was peripheral blood, collected on day 0 of AZD1222 vaccination. This chain's CDR3 is CASSPGPGDYEQYF. DNA of the CDR3: TGTGCCAGCAGTCCGGGACCGGGGGACTACGAGCAGTACTTC.